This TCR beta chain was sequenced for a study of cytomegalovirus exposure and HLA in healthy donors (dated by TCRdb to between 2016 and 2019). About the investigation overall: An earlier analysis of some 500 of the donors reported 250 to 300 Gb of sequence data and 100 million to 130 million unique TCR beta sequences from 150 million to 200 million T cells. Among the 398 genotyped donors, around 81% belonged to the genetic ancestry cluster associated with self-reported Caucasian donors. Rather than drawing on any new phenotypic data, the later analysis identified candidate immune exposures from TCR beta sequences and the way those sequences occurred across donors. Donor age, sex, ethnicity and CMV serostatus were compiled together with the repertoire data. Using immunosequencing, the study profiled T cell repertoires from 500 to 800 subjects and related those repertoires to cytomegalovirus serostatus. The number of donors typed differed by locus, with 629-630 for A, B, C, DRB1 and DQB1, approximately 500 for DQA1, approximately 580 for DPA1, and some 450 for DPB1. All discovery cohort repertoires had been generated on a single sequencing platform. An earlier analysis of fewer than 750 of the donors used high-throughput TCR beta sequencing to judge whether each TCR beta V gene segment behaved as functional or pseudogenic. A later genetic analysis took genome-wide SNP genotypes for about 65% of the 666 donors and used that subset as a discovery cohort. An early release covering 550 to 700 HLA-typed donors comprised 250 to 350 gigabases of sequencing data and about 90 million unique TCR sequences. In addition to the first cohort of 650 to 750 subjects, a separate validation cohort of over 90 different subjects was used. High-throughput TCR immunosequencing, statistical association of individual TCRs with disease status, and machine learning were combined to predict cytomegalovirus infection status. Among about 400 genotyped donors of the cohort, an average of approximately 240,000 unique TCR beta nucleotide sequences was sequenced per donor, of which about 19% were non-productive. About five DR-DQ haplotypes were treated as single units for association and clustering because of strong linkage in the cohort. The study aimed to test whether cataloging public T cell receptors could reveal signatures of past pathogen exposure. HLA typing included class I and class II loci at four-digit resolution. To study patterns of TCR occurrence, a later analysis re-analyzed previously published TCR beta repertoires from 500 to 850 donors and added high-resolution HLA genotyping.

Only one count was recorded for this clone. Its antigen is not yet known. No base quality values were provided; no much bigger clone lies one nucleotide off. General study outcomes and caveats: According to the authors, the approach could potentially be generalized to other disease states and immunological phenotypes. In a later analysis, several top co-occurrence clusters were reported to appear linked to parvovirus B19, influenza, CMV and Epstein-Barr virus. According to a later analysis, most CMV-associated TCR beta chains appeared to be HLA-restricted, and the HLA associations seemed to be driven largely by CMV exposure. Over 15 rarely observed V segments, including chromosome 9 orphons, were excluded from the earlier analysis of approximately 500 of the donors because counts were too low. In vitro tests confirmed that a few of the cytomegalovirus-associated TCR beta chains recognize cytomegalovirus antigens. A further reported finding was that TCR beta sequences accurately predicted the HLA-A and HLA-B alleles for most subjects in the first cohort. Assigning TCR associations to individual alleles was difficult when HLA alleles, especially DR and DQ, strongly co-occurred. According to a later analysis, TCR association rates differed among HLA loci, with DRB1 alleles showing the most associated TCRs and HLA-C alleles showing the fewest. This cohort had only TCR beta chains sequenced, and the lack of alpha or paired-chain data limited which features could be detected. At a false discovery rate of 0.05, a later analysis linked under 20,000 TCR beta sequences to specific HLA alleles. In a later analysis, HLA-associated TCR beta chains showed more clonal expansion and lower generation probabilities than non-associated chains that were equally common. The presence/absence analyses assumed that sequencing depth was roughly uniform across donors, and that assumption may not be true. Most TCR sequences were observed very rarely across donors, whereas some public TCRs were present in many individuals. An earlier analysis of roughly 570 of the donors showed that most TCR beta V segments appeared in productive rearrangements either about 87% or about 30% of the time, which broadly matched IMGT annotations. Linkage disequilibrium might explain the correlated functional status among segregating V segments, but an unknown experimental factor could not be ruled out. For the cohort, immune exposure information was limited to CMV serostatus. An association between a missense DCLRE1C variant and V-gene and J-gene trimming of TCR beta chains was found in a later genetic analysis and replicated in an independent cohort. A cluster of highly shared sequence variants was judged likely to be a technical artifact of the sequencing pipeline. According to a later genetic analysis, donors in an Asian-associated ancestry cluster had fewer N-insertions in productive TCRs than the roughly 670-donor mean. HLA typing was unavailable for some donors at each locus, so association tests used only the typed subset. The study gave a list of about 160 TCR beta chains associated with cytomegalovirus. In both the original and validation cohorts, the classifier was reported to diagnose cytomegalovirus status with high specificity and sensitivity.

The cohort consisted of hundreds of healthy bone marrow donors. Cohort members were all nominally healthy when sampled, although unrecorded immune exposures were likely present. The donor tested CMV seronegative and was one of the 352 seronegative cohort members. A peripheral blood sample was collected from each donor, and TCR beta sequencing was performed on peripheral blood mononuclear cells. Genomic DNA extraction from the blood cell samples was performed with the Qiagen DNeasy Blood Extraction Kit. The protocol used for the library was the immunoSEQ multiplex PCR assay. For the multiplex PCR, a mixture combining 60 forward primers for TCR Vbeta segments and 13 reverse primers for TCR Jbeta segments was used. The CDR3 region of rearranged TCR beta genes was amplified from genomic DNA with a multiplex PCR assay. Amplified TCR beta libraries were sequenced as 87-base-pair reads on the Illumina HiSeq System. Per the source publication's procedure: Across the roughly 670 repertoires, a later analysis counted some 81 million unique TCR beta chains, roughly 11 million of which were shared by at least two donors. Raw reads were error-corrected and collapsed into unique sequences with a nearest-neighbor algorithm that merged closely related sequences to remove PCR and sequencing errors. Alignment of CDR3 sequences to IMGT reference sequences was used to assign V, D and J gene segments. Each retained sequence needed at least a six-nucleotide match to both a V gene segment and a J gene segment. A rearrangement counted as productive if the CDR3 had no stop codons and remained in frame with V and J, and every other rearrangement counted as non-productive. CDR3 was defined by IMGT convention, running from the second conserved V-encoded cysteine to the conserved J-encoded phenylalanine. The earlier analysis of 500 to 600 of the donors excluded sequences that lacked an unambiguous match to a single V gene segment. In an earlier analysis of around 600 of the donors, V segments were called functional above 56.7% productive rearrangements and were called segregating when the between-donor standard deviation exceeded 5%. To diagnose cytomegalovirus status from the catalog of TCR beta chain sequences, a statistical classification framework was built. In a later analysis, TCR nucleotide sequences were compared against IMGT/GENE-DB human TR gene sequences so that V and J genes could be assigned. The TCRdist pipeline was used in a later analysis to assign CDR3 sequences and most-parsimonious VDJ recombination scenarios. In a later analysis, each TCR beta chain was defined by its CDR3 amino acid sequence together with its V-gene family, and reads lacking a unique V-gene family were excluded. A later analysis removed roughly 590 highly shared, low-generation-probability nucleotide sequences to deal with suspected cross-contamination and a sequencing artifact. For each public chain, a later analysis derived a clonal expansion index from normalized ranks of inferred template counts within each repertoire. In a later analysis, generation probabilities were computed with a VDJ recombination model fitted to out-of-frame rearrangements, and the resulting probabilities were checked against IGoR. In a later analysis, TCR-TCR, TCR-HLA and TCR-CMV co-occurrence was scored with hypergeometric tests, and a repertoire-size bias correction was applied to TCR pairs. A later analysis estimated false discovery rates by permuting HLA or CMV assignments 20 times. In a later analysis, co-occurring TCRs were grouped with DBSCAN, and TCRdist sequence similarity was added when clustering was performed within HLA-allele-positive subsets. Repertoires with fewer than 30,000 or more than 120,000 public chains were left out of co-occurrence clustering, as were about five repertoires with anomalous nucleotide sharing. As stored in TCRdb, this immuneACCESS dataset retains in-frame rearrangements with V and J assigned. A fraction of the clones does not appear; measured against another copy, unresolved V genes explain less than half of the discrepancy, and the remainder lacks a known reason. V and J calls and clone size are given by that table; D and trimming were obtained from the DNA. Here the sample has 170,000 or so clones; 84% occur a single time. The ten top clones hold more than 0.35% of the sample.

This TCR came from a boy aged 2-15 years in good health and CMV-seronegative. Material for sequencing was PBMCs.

The encoded CDR3 is CASNRDRATDTQYF. The DNA sequence is TGCGCCAGCAACCGGGACAGAGCCACAGATACGCAGTATTTT. The rearranged segments are TRBV10-1 and TRBJ2-3; 7 bases in the junction line up with TRBD1. Clipping removes 7 bases from V and 2 bases from J, with 6 as the unmatched junction base count. CDR1 is given as WNHNN and CDR2 as SYGVQD, both from the germline V gene (reference sequence). The CDR3 sequence holds 14 residues, the cysteine and phenylalanine included. CDR3 DNA only is kept here, 42 bases in frame from base 1.